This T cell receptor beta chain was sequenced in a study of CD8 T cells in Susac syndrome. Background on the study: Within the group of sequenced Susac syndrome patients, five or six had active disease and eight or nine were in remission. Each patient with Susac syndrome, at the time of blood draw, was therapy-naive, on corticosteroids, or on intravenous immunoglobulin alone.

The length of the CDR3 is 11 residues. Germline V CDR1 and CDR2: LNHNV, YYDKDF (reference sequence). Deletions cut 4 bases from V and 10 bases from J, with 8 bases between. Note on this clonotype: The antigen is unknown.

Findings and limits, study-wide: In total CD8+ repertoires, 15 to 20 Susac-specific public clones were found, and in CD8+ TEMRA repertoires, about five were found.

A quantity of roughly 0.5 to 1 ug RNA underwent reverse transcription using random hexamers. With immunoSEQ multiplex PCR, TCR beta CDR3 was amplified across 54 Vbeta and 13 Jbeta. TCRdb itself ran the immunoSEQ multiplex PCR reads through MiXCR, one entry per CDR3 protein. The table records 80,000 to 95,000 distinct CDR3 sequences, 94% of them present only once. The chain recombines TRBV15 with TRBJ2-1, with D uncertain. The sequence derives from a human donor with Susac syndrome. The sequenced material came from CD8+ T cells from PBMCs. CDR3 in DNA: TGTGCCACCAGCAATACTACCGAGCAGTTCTTC. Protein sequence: CATSNTTEQFF.